Below, 27 T cell receptor beta chains from the same sample are listed, as sequenced in a study of preoperative IRX-2 immunotherapy in early breast cancer. Treatment of the sample: preoperative locoregional IRX-2 cytokine immunotherapy. The data were produced by immunoSEQ multiplex PCR, yet TCRdb's version contains in-frame clones alone and is incomplete. The repertoire has 20,000 to 30,000 clones, about four fifths of them found once; the top ten carry around 2.3%. The specimen was lymph node tissue, collected before IRX-2 immunotherapy. These TCRs come from a human donor with breast cancer.

J is TRBJ2-2 and V is TRBV19, with D perhaps TRBD2 (5 bases). CDR3 size: 13 residues. Per the germline V gene, CDR1 is LNHDA and CDR2 is SQIVND (reference sequence). V lost 4 bases to trimming and J lost 6 bases, with 9 bases between them. The CDR3 region has the DNA TGTGCCAGTAGTAAGATCGGGGCCGGGGAGCTGTTTTTT. Translated, it gives CASSKIGAGELFF.

This chain joins TRBV30 and TRBJ2-1; D possibly corresponds to TRBD2 (6 bases). CDR1 is GTSNPN, CDR2 SVGIG, per germline (reference sequence). The germline V and J ends were trimmed by 3 bases and 5 bases, with 17 bases remaining between them. The CDR3 length is 15 residues. CDR3 loop: CAWSLPRWGDNEQFF. CDR3 sequence (DNA): TGTGCCTGGAGCCTACCTCGCTGGGGGGACAATGAGCAGTTCTTC.

The CDR3 spells CASSQDKGTNDEQYF. The CDR3 DNA reads TGCGCCAGCAGCCAAGATAAGGGGACCAACGACGAGCAGTACTTC. This chain links TRBV1 with TRBJ2-7. TRBV1 is annotated as a pseudogene. There are 15 residues in the CDR3.

This clone is a singleton in its sample. The rearrangement joins TRBV19 to TRBJ1-1; 10 bases are shared with TRBD1. The CDR3 length is 16 residues. Trimming took 10 bases from V and 5 from J; bases not matched to a gene: 16. CDR1 is LNHDA, CDR2 SQIVND, per germline (reference sequence). CDR3 in DNA: TGTGCCATACACCCTCTGACAGGGGGCGAGGTGACTGAAGCTTTCTTT. Its protein product is CAIHPLTGGEVTEAFF.

This CDR3 is CASSARAGLQHF. CDR3 DNA: TGTGCCAGCAGTGCACGCGCGGGACTTCAGCATTTT. V gene TRBV6-8 combines with J gene TRBJ1-5; tentative D call: TRBD1 (5 bases). The CDR3 consists of 12 residues. Germline-derived CDR1 and CDR2 are MNHGY and SAAAGT. Trimming took off 5 bases at V and 13 bases at J, with 15 bases between the two ends.

This rearrangement joins TRBV7-5 to TRBJ2-3; the table's D call, TRBD1, has no DNA check behind it. TRBV7-5 is annotated as a pseudogene. The CDR3 totals 17 residues. The CDR3 sequence: CASSLDRARGRTDTQYF. The CDR3 nucleotides read TGTGCCAGCAGCTTAGATCGTGCAAGGGGGCGTACAGATACGCAGTATTTT.

This clone occurred a few times. This sequence joins TRBV6-8 and TRBJ2-7; TRBD1 matches 7 bases. There are 14 residues in the CDR3. The junction had 3 bases not matched to a gene; V was cut back by 1 base and J by 3 bases. Germline loops: CDR1 MNHGY, CDR2 SAAAGT. CDR3 nucleotide sequence: TGTGCCAGCAGTTACTTAGGACAGGTCTACGAGCAGTACTTC. Protein product: CASSYLGQVYEQYF.

The chain is built from TRBV7-5 and TRBJ1-2. TRBV7-5 is a documented pseudogene. The CDR3 spans 14 residues. The CDR3 here is CASSLDPNTGGYTF. In DNA, the CDR3 is TGTGCCAGCAGCTTAGACCCCAACACCGGGGGCTACACCTTC.

This clone was counted between two and nine times. The chain has TRBV6-8 and TRBJ2-2; D call uncertain. Germline V gives CDR1 MNHGY, CDR2 SAAAGT. The CDR3 runs to 15 residues. Trimming left V 0 bases short and J 1 base short, with 6 bases between. The chain's CDR3 is CASSYSSGNTGELFF. DNA for the CDR3: TGTGCCAGCAGTTACTCTTCGGGGAACACCGGGGAGCTGTTTTTT.

This clone was detected only once. The V and J genes are TRBV11-3 and TRBJ1-2; 7 bases agree with TRBD1. This CDR3 has 15 amino acids. V dropped 3 bases and J dropped 2; count of bases not matched to a gene: 6. Germline V lookup: CDR1 SGHNT, CDR2 YENEEA. The chain's CDR3 is CASSFRQGGNYGYTF. For the CDR3, the DNA is TGTGCCAGCAGCTTTCGACAGGGAGGAAACTATGGCTACACCTTC.

The rearrangement joins TRBV28 to TRBJ2-2; 9 nucleotides agree with TRBD1. Germline V lookup: CDR1 MDHEN, CDR2 SYDVKM. The CDR3 contains 16 residues. Trimming took 5 bases from V and 6 from J; bases not matched to a gene: 10. CDR3 in DNA: TGTGCCAGCAGTCCTTGGACAGGGGTGATGGCCGGGGAGCTGTTTTTT. The encoded protein is CASSPWTGVMAGELFF.

This clone was seen a single time. This sequence joins TRBV5-1 and TRBJ1-1; maybe TRBD1 (6 bases). With 4 bases removed from V and 0 bases from J, the gap between germline ends came to 16 bases. This CDR3 has 16 amino acids. The germline V gene has CDR1 SGHRS and CDR2 YFSETQ. DNA for the CDR3: TGCGCCAGCAGCAGTCCCAGGGGAGGGATGAACACTGAAGCTTTCTTT. Translated, it gives CASSSPRGGMNTEAFF. Filled out from reference TRBV5-1 and TRBJ1-1, the complete variable domain reads KAGVTQTPRYLIKTRGQQVTLSCSPISGHRSVSWYQQTPGQGLQFLFEYFSETQRNKGNFPGRFSGRQFSNSRSEMNVSTLELGDSALYLCASSSPRGGMNTEAFFGQGTRLTVV.

The V and J genes are TRBV5-1 and TRBJ2-3; 10 bases map to TRBD1. V lost 3 bases, J lost 3 bases, and 7 bases stayed unmatched. The CDR3 spans 16 residues. Germline V gene sequence: CDR1 SGHRS, CDR2 YFSETQ. For the CDR3, the DNA is TGCGCCAGCAGCTGGGGGACAGGGGTTAAAACAGATACGCAGTATTTT. It specifies CASSWGTGVKTDTQYF.

The rearrangement links TRBV30 to TRBJ2-3, with 8 bases that match TRBD2. Germline CDR1 GTSNPN, CDR2 SVGIG (reference sequence). The V segment lost 4 bases and the J segment 1 base; nucleotides outside the gene matches: 4. This CDR3 region has 14 residues. CDR3 bases: TGTGCCTGGAACGCGGGAGGTGGCACAGATACGCAGTATTTT. Translation: CAWNAGGGTDTQYF.

In nucleotides, the CDR3 is TGTGCCAGCAGCTTGGGGGGACAGGGGGACAATCAGCCCCAGCATTTT. Translated, it gives CASSLGGQGDNQPQHF. The V call is TRBV11-3, the J call TRBJ1-5; 11 bases agree with TRBD1. Trimming took 3 bases from V and 3 from J; bases not matched to a gene: 4. The length of the CDR3 is 16 residues. Germline V gene lookup returns CDR1 SGHNT and CDR2 YENEEA.

The CDR3 protein is CASSLQRFGEKLFF. The CDR3 DNA sequence: TGCGCCAGCAGCTTGCAGCGGTTCGGCGAAAAACTGTTTTTT. The V call is TRBV5-1, the J call TRBJ1-4; D is ambiguous. The CDR3 sequence is 14 residues long. Germline loops: CDR1 SGHRS, CDR2 YFSETQ. With 1 base removed from V and 8 bases from J, the gap between germline ends came to 12 bases.

V and J are TRBV5-1 and TRBJ1-1; D ambiguous. CDR3 size: 14 residues. In germline, CDR1 is SGHRS, CDR2 YFSETQ. Trimming pared 3 bases from V and 3 bases from J, leaving 12 bases between. CDR3 region: CASSSSNLHTEAFF. As DNA, the CDR3 is TGCGCCAGCAGCTCGTCTAATCTCCACACTGAAGCTTTCTTT.

The rearrangement links TRBV7-7 to TRBJ2-7; 10 bases align to TRBD1. This CDR3 is built from 16 residues. V lost 5 bases to trimming and J lost 0 bases; unmatched junction nucleotides: 7. Per germline, CDR1 SSHAT and CDR2 FNYEAQ (reference sequence). The CDR3 protein is CASSIRTGGSSYEQYF. The CDR3 DNA reads as TGTGCCAGCAGCATCAGGACAGGGGGGAGCTCCTACGAGCAGTACTTC. The whole variable domain, remainder taken from reference TRBV7-7 and TRBJ2-7, is GAGVSQSPRYKVTKRGQDVTLRCDPISSHATLYWYQQALGQGPEFLTYFNYEAQPDKSGLPSDRFSAERPEGSISTLTIQRTEQRDSAMYRCASSIRTGGSSYEQYFGPGTRLTVT.

This rearrangement joins TRBV10-3 to TRBJ1-5; D call uncertain. Germline CDR1 and CDR2: ENHRY and SYGVKD. Deletions cut 0 bases from V and 2 bases from J, with 14 bases between. The length of the CDR3 is 17 residues. CDR3 sequence: CAISESAPGLGNQPQHF. In DNA, the CDR3 is TGTGCCATCAGTGAGTCCGCCCCGGGTTTGGGCAATCAGCCCCAGCATTTT.

This chain links TRBV18 with TRBJ2-4; 7 bases are a match to TRBD1. The V segment lost 4 bases and the J segment 6 bases; nucleotides outside the gene matches: 9. CDR1 and CDR2 (germline): KGHSH, LQKENI. This CDR3 is 15 amino acids long. The CDR3 spells CASSQDRIRGNIQYF. The CDR3 DNA is TGTGCCAGCTCACAGGACAGGATCCGGGGAAACATTCAGTACTTC.

The chain employs TRBV18 and TRBJ2-7, with D tentatively TRBD1 (5 bases). CDR1 is KGHSH, CDR2 LQKENI, per germline. The length of the CDR3 is 15 residues. The V gene lost 2 bases and the J gene lost 5 bases, with 16 bases spanning the gap. Here the CDR3 DNA reads TGTGCCAGCTCACCATGGTCGGACATTAAGGACGAGCAGTACTTC. It encodes CASSPWSDIKDEQYF.

Only a few counts were recorded for this clone. In DNA form, the CDR3 reads TGTGCCAGCAAAAAGGACAGGGGGCTTGAAAAACTGTTTTTT. It encodes CASKKDRGLEKLFF. The gene calls are TRBV6-8 and TRBJ1-4, with 11 bases identical to TRBD1. CDR3 length equals 14 residues. The ends lost 7 bases at V and 7 bases at J; junction bases unmatched: 5. The germline V gene encodes CDR1 MNHGY and CDR2 SAAAGT.

The V call is TRBV11-3, the J call TRBJ1-1; D might be TRBD1 (5 bases). The V end lost 7 bases, the J end lost 4 bases, and 22 bases lay between the germline ends. Per germline, CDR1 SGHNT and CDR2 YENEEA. The CDR3 is 16 residues long. CDR3: CASIPRRGGISTEAFF. CDR3 nucleotide sequence: TGTGCCAGCATCCCTCGTCGGGGCGGGATTAGCACTGAAGCTTTCTTT.

CDR3 nucleotides: TGTGCCAGCAGCTTGCCTCCGCCCCTGAATGAGCAGTTCTTC. Protein sequence: CASSLPPPLNEQFF. The chain carries TRBV11-3 and TRBJ2-1; no clear D. V was trimmed by 3 bases and J by 7 bases, leaving 13 bases between them. Germline V gene lookup returns CDR1 SGHNT and CDR2 YENEEA. The CDR3 contains 14 residues.

There are a few counts of this clone. The J gene is TRBJ1-5, the V gene TRBV6-8; a weak D match, TRBD1 (6 bases). V dropped 6 bases and J dropped 2 bases, with 17 bases sitting between them. The V gene's germline CDR1 is MNHGY and CDR2 SAAAGT. The CDR3 contains 16 residues. CDR3 residues: CASSQRGEWGNQPQHF. The CDR3 DNA sequence: TGTGCCAGCAGCCAAAGGGGGGAATGGGGCAATCAGCCCCAGCATTTT.

This chain's CDR3 is CASSLSQGNFAEAFF. DNA of the CDR3: TGTGCCAGCAGCTTAAGCCAGGGGAATTTTGCTGAAGCTTTCTTT. The genes are TRBV11-3 and TRBJ1-1, with D tentatively TRBD1 (6 bases). The CDR3 is 15 amino acids. Germline loops: CDR1 SGHNT, CDR2 YENEEA. Trimming stripped 2 bases from V and 6 bases from J, with 16 bases between.

The V and J genes are TRBV6-8 and TRBJ1-2; 7 bases align to TRBD1. The CDR3 runs 18 residues. V shed 5 bases and J 8 bases; nucleotides not matched to a gene: 23. Germline V gives CDR1 MNHGY, CDR2 SAAAGT. The CDR3 region has the DNA TGTGCCAGCAGTCGGACGGGACAGTCCGTCTCCTCTCATGTCGGCTACACCTTC. It specifies CASSRTGQSVSSHVGYTF.